The 24 T cell receptor beta chains listed next were all sequenced from one sample in a study of T-cell memory formation after mild COVID-19. One entry per CDR3 protein, called by TCRdb with MiXCR from the 5' RACE reads. The sample carries roughly 450,000 distinct CDR3 sequences, about 20% recorded once. The sample was PBMCs or a T cell subset sorted from them (not recorded which). The receptor source for this set is a young man who had mild COVID-19 (a few samples of this study predate the infection). Cell type and time point are not known.

The V gene is TRBV20-1, the J gene TRBJ1-4, with D hard to call. The germline V gene has CDR1 DFQATT and CDR2 SNEGSKA (reference sequence). This CDR3 contains 13 residues. Deletions cut 3 bases from V and 3 bases from J, with 8 bases between. The CDR3 sequence is CSASWGSNEKLFF. The DNA of the CDR3 is TGCAGTGCTAGTTGGGGTTCTAATGAAAAACTGTTTTTT.

This clonotype was seen many times. V and J are TRBV18 and TRBJ2-7, with 7 bases that match TRBD1. The V and J ends lost 8 bases and 5 bases, in that order; junction bases with no gene match: 12. CDR3 size: 14 residues. Germline CDR1 reads KGHSH; CDR2 reads LQKENI. The CDR3 nucleotides are TGTGCCAGCGTCCGCGGCCAGGGGGAAAACGAGCAGTACTTC. This codes for CASVRGQGENEQYF.

The chain recombines TRBV20-1 with TRBJ1-2, with 9 bases lining up with TRBD1. CDR3 size: 13 residues. From germline, CDR1 is DFQATT and CDR2 SNEGSKA (reference sequence). V lost 6 bases and J lost 2; bases outside the gene matches: 4. The CDR3 loop reads CSATGTGNYGYTF. The CDR3, as DNA: TGCAGTGCAACCGGGACAGGGAACTATGGCTACACCTTC.

CDR3 region: CASSLGGSGEQYF. For the CDR3, the DNA is TGTGCCAGCAGCTTGGGAGGCTCAGGCGAGCAGTACTTC. The V gene is TRBV7-3, the J gene TRBJ2-7, with D perhaps TRBD2 (6 bases). Deletions cut 3 bases from V and 6 bases from J, with 12 bases between. The CDR3 is made up of 13 amino acids. Looked up from germline, CDR1 is SGHTA and CDR2 is FQGTGA.

The rearrangement joins TRBV24-1 to TRBJ2-2; D ambiguous. The CDR3 contains 14 residues. From germline, CDR1 is KGHDR and CDR2 SFDVKD. The V end was cut by 4 bases, the J end by 3 bases, with 8 bases between. Here the CDR3 DNA reads TGTGCCACCAGTGACCGTAGGGACACCGGGGAGCTGTTTTTT. Translation gives CATSDRRDTGELFF.

This clonotype has ten or more counts. This rearrangement joins TRBV7-9 to TRBJ1-1; D is perhaps TRBD1 (5 bases). Trimming took off 5 bases at V and 3 bases at J, with 16 bases between the two ends. The CDR3 extends over 15 amino acids. Germline CDR1 is SEHNR and CDR2 is FQNEAQ (reference sequence). The CDR3 loop is CASSPRAGQYTEAFF. CDR3 nucleotide sequence: TGTGCCAGCAGCCCCCGGGCAGGACAATACACTGAAGCTTTCTTT.

This clonotype has just a few counts. The chain recombines TRBV19 with TRBJ2-2; D is possibly TRBD2 (7 bases). The CDR3 length is 14 residues. Per the germline V gene, CDR1 is LNHDA and CDR2 is SQIVND (reference sequence). The germline V and J ends were trimmed by 9 bases and 5 bases, with 16 bases remaining between them. The CDR3 coding sequence is TGTGCCAGCAGGGGCGGGGGTTTAACCGGGGAGCTGTTTTTT. This sequence encodes CASRGGGLTGELFF.

In this sample, this clonotype turned up many times. This sequence joins TRBV7-2 and TRBJ2-7, with D tentatively TRBD1 (5 bases). Germline loops: CDR1 SGHTA, CDR2 FQGNSA. V lost 1 base and J lost 5, with 18 bases in between. The CDR3 has 16 residues. CDR3 loop: CASSLGRSGPFHEQYF. For the CDR3, the DNA is TGTGCCAGCAGCTTAGGACGCTCAGGGCCTTTCCACGAGCAGTACTTC.

This rearrangement joins TRBV6-6 to TRBJ2-3, with a tentative D call TRBD1 (5 bases). V dropped 5 bases and J dropped 3 bases, with 12 bases sitting between them. This CDR3 spans 14 amino acids. Germline V CDR1 and CDR2: MNHNY, SVGAGI (reference sequence). The CDR3 DNA reads TGTGCCAGCAGTAAACAGGTTACAACAGATACGCAGTATTTT. Translation gives CASSKQVTTDTQYF.

This clonotype has only a few counts. The chain couples TRBV4-1 to TRBJ2-5; 10 nucleotides align to TRBD2. CDR1 MGHRA and CDR2 YSYEKL come from the germline V gene. The CDR3 loop spans 16 amino acids. V was pared by 2 bases and J by 1 base, with 4 bases of the junction left unmatched. The CDR3 reads CASSQFLAGVQETQYF. CDR3 nucleotide sequence: TGCGCCAGCAGCCAATTCCTAGCGGGGGTCCAAGAGACCCAGTACTTC.

J is TRBJ2-7 and V is TRBV7-8; D could derive from TRBD1 or TRBD2 (5 bases each). Germline V gene lookup returns CDR1 SGHVS and CDR2 FQNEAQ. The CDR3 spans 13 residues. V lost 4 bases to trimming and J lost 3 bases, with 10 bases between them. Here the CDR3 reads CASSSGTDYEQYF. DNA for the CDR3: TGTGCCAGCAGCTCCGGGACGGACTACGAGCAGTACTTC.

This clonotype was recorded many times. The rearrangement uses TRBV5-1 and TRBJ2-1; D is uncertain. In germline, CDR1 is SGHRS, CDR2 YFSETQ. V was clipped by 0 bases and J by 5 bases, with 12 bases between them. The CDR3 spans 15 residues. The CDR3 DNA reads TGCGCCAGCAGCTTGGATGGGTTCGAAAACAATGAGCAGTTCTTC. Amino acids: CASSLDGFENNEQFF.

This clonotype appeared a few times. V and J are TRBV9 and TRBJ2-5; no clear D. CDR3 length: 11 amino acids. Germline V gene lookup returns CDR1 SGDLS and CDR2 YYNGEE. V lost 0 bases and J 5 bases, leaving 2 bases between the germline ends. CDR3 sequence: CASSVDETQYF. In DNA form, the CDR3 reads TGTGCCAGCAGCGTAGATGAGACCCAGTACTTC.

This chain connects TRBV19 to TRBJ2-1; 7 bases are shared with TRBD1. Trimming cost V 3 bases and J 7 bases; bases outside gene matches: 9. Germline V gene sequence: CDR1 LNHDA, CDR2 SQIVND (reference sequence). The CDR3 has 15 residues. The CDR3 sequence: CASSIEGTDANEQFF. The CDR3, as DNA: TGTGCCAGTAGTATTGAAGGGACAGACGCAAATGAGCAGTTCTTC.

In this sample, this clonotype turned up a few times. This chain links TRBV20-1 with TRBJ2-7; D ambiguous. The CDR3 sequence is 11 residues long. The germline V gene encodes CDR1 DFQATT and CDR2 SNEGSKA (reference sequence). The V gene lost 3 bases and the J gene lost 7 bases, with 10 bases spanning the gap. The CDR3 bases are TGCAGTGCTAGGGCCTATCGGGAGCAGTACGTC. Translating gives CSARAYREQYV.

This chain uses TRBV7-9 with TRBJ2-2, with D possibly TRBD1 on 6 matching bases. The CDR3 is made up of 14 amino acids. Germline V CDR1 and CDR2: SEHNR, FQNEAQ (reference sequence). Between the trimmed V and J ends, which lost 5 bases and 7 bases, there was a span of 14 bases. Here the CDR3 DNA reads TGTGCCAGCAGCACAGAACAGGGCCTCGGGGAGCTGTTTTTT. Translated: CASSTEQGLGELFF.

The chain uses TRBV10-3 and TRBJ1-4; 9 bases match TRBD1. From germline, CDR1 is ENHRY and CDR2 SYGVKD. The CDR3 totals 13 residues. V gave up 10 bases and J gave up 7 bases; unmatched junction bases: 7. CDR3 bases: TGTGCCACGGGGGGACAGGGAAGTGAAAAACTGTTTTTT. It codes for CATGGQGSEKLFF.

This clonotype was observed a few times. The gene calls are TRBV11-2 and TRBJ2-5; the D gene is possibly TRBD2 (6 bases). The CDR3 is 15 residues long. Germline CDR1 SGHAT, CDR2 FQNNGV. Trimming shortened V by 5 bases and J by 3 bases, and 16 bases separated the two germline ends. The CDR3 DNA reads TGTGCCAGCAGCCCAAGCGGGCGAAAGAAAGAGACCCAGTACTTC. Protein product: CASSPSGRKKETQYF. Complete variable domain (other parts from reference TRBV11-2 and TRBJ2-5): EAGVAQSPRYKIIEKRQSVAFWCNPISGHATLYWYQQILGQGPKLLIQFQNNGVVDDSQLPKDRFSAERLKGVDSTLKIQPAKLEDSAVYLCASSPSGRKKETQYFGPGTRLLVL.

This clonotype came up a few times. The V call is TRBV7-2, the J call TRBJ1-6, with D unclear. Germline lookup yields CDR1 SGHTA and CDR2 FQGNSA. The ends were cut back, 5 bases at V and 7 bases at J, with 15 bases in the middle. The CDR3 length is 15 residues. CDR3 loop: CASSRTGKGNSPLHF. In DNA form, the CDR3 reads TGTGCCAGCAGCCGGACTGGGAAGGGAAATTCACCCCTCCACTTT. Variable domain in full (rest from reference TRBV7-2 and TRBJ1-6): GAGVSQSPSNKVTEKGKDVELRCDPISGHTALYWYRQSLGQGLEFLIYFQGNSAPDKSGLPSDRFSAERTGGSVSTLTIQRTQQEDSAVYLCASSRTGKGNSPLHFGNGTRLTVT.

CDR3 nucleotides: TGTGCCAGCAGCTCCAGACTAGCGGGGCCTCACTACGAGCAGTACGTC. It is translated as CASSSRLAGPHYEQYV. The chain is built from TRBV6-6 and TRBJ2-7, with 11 bases identical to TRBD2. The CDR3 has 16 residues. Germline loops: CDR1 MNHNY, CDR2 SVGAGI (reference sequence). J lost 3 bases, V lost 6 bases, and 10 bases had no gene match.

In its sample, this clonotype was seen a few times. This chain uses TRBV5-1 with TRBJ2-1; the D is unclear. CDR3 length: 14 residues. Trimming removed 6 bases at V and 5 bases at J, with 15 bases between. The germline V gene encodes CDR1 SGHRS and CDR2 YFSETQ. This chain's CDR3 is CASKTANRDNEQFF. The CDR3 DNA reads TGCGCCAGCAAGACGGCCAACCGAGACAATGAGCAGTTCTTC. The full variable domain, its missing parts supplied by reference TRBV5-1 and TRBJ2-1, is KAGVTQTPRYLIKTRGQQVTLSCSPISGHRSVSWYQQTPGQGLQFLFEYFSETQRNKGNFPGRFSGRQFSNSRSEMNVSTLELGDSALYLCASKTANRDNEQFFGPGTRLTVL.

This clonotype was detected many times. V usage is TRBV10-3 and J usage is TRBJ2-7; D may correspond to TRBD1 or TRBD2 (5 bases each). The V gene's germline CDR1 is ENHRY and CDR2 SYGVKD. This CDR3 has 14 amino acids. V shed 3 bases and J shed 2 bases, with 11 bases lying between them. CDR3 nucleotide sequence: TGTGCCATCAGTGAAGGGCAGGGAGCCTACGAGCAGTACTTC. Its protein product is CAISEGQGAYEQYF.

This clonotype was picked up a small number of times. The J gene is TRBJ2-7, the V gene TRBV5-5; D possibly corresponds to TRBD1 (5 bases). Germline CDR1 reads SGHKS; CDR2 reads YYEKEE (reference sequence). V lost 4 bases and J lost 2, with 10 bases in between. This CDR3 comprises 13 residues. The CDR3 coding sequence is TGTGCCAGCAGCCAGACAGCTACCTACGAGCAGTACGTC. This sequence encodes CASSQTATYEQYV.

The table lists this clonotype with a few counts. V and J are TRBV4-3 and TRBJ1-2, with no clear D. Per germline, CDR1 LGHNA and CDR2 YSLEER. The CDR3 is made up of 12 amino acids. The V gene lost 2 bases and the J gene lost 7 bases, with 8 bases spanning the gap. CDR3: CASSQFGSGYTF. For the CDR3, the DNA is TGCGCCAGCAGCCAATTTGGGTCTGGCTACACCTTC.